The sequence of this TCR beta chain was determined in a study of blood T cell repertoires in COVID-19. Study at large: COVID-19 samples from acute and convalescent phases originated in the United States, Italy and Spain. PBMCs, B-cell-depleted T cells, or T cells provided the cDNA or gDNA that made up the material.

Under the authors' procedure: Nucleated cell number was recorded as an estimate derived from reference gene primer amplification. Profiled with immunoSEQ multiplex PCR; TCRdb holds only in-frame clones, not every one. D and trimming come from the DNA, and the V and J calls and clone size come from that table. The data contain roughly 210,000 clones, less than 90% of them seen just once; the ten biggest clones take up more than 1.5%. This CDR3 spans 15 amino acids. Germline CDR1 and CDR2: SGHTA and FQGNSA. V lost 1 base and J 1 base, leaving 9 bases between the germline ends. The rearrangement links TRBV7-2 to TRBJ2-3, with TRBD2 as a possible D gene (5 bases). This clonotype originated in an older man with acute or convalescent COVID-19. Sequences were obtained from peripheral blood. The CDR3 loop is CASSLGLSGTDTQYF. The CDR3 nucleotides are TGTGCCAGCAGCTTAGGACTTAGCGGCACAGATACGCAGTATTTT.